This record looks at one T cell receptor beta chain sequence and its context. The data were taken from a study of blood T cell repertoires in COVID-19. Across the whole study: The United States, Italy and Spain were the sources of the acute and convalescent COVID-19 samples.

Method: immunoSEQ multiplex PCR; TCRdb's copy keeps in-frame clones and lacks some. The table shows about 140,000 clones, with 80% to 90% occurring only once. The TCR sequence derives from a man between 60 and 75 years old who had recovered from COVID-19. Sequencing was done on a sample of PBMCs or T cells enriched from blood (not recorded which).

Written as DNA, the CDR3 is TGTGCCAGCAGCCCCTCCCCTAACTATGGCTACACCTTC. This gives the protein CASSPSPNYGYTF. J is TRBJ1-2 and V is TRBV28; D is unclear. Between the trimmed V and J ends, which lost 6 bases and 0 bases, there was a span of 8 bases. CDR3 length: 13 residues. Germline CDR1 and CDR2: MDHEN and SYDVKM.